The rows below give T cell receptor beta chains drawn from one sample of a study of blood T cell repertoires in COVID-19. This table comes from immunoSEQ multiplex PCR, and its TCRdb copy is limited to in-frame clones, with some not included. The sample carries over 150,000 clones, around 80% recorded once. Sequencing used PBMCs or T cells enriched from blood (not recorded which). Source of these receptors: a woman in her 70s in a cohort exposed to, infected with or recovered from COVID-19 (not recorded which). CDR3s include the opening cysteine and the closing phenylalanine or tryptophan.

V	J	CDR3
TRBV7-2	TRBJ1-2	CASSFGEGGRYGYTF
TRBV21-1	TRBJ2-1	CASSKLRTGCTLREERNEQFF
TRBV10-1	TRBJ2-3	CASSESGGTTDTQYF
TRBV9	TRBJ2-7	CASSREVGLADREQYF
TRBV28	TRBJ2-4	CASSLLARQVLQYF
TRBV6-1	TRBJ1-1	CASSEVGGATEAFF
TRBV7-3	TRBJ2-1	CASSPSSGSYNEQFF
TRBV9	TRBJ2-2	CASSADSPNTGELFF
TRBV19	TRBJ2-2	CASTPGLADTGELFF
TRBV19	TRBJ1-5	CASSRRGLGQPQHF
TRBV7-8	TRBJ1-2	CASSRLGQAYGYTF
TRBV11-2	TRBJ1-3	CASSLMDSAAGNTIYF